The 16 T cell receptor beta chains in this list originate from one sample, sequenced in a study of cytomegalovirus exposure and HLA in healthy donors. The PCR contained 60 Vbeta and 13 Jbeta primers. Only in-frame clones appear in the TCRdb table, and some are missing; sequencing was by immunoSEQ multiplex PCR. This sample's table reports about 130,000 clones. The sequenced sample was PBMCs. The source of these receptors is a woman in her sixties or seventies in good health and CMV-seronegative.

Regarding this clone: One end of the junction does not line up with germline, which may come from a read error. The gene calls are TRBV7-8 and TRBJ2-7; 7 positions agree with TRBD2. This CDR3 contains 15 residues. Looked up from germline, CDR1 is SGHVS and CDR2 is FQNEAQ. CDR3 in DNA: TGTGCCGGCAGCTTTCAGGGAATACGGGGGGACGAGCAGTACTTC. As protein: CAGSFQGIRGDEQYF.

The V call is TRBV5-6, the J call TRBJ1-1, with 9 bases identical to TRBD1. The CDR3 sequence is 14 residues long. V was clipped by 0 bases and J by 7 bases; unmatched bases: 4. Germline-derived CDR1 and CDR2 are SGHDT and YYEEEE. CDR3 residues: CASSLDRGLGEAFF. In DNA form, the CDR3 reads TGTGCCAGCAGCTTGGACAGGGGGCTCGGTGAAGCTTTCTTT.

This chain uses TRBV7-8 with TRBJ2-1; tentative D call: TRBD1 (6 bases). The CDR3 contains 12 residues. CDR1 SGHVS and CDR2 FQNEAQ come from the germline V gene. Trimming cost V 5 bases and J 13 bases, with 15 bases left between them. CDR3 DNA sequence: TGTGCCAGCAGCCCAACAGGGAATCTTCAGTTCTTC. As protein: CASSPTGNLQFF.

V usage is TRBV2 and J usage is TRBJ2-1; 8 bases are shared with TRBD1. Germline V CDR1 and CDR2: SNHLY, FYNNEI. The CDR3 sequence is 15 residues long. The trim removed 3 bases at V and 8 bases at J, leaving 9 bases unmatched. The CDR3 DNA reads TGTGCCAGCAGTGAGCGACAGGGGAGTCGGTATGAGCAGTTCTTC. The encoded protein is CASSERQGSRYEQFF.

The chain combines TRBV2 with TRBJ2-7, with 10 nucleotides matching TRBD2. The CDR3 spans 14 residues. V trimming: 3 bases; J trimming: 6 bases; junction bases outside the gene matches: 5. The germline CDR1 and CDR2 sequences are SNHLY and FYNNEI. Here the CDR3 reads CASSDLAGDPEQYF. The CDR3, as DNA: TGTGCCAGCAGTGATCTAGCGGGAGATCCCGAGCAGTACTTC.

The gene calls are TRBV7-9 and TRBJ2-2; D gene uncertain. The CDR3 length is 13 residues. Trimming removed 0 bases at V and 5 bases at J, with 4 bases between. Germline CDR1 and CDR2: SEHNR and FQNEAQ (reference sequence). CDR3 in amino acids: CASSLARTGELFF. The CDR3 bases are TGTGCCAGCAGCTTAGCGCGGACCGGGGAGCTGTTTTTT.

This chain links TRBV5-1 with TRBJ2-1; possible D gene TRBD2, 7 bases. Trimming left V 0 bases short and J 3 bases short, with 10 bases between. In germline, CDR1 is SGHRS, CDR2 YFSETQ. The CDR3 spans 15 residues. The CDR3 loop reads CASSLGGGHYNEQFF. CDR3 DNA sequence: TGCGCCAGCAGCTTGGGGGGGGGACACTACAATGAGCAGTTCTTC.

This rearrangement joins TRBV14 to TRBJ1-5; 10 bases are shared with TRBD1. Germline trimming cut 3 bases from V and 2 bases from J; bases unmatched to any gene: 4. The length of the CDR3 is 16 residues. CDR1 is SGHDN, CDR2 FVKESK, per germline. The CDR3 reads CASSHRTGGGNQPQHF. In nucleotides, the CDR3 is TGTGCCAGCAGCCACCGGACAGGGGGGGGCAATCAGCCCCAGCATTTT. Variable domain in full (rest from reference TRBV14 and TRBJ1-5): EAGVTQFPSHSVIEKGQTVTLRCDPISGHDNLYWYRRVMGKEIKFLLHFVKESKQDESGMPNNRFLAERTGGTYSTLKVQPAELEDSGVYFCASSHRTGGGNQPQHFGDGTRLSIL.

The chain couples TRBV9 to TRBJ2-7, with 15 bases fitting TRBD2. CDR1 and CDR2 from the germline V gene are SGDLS and YYNGEE. The CDR3 consists of 13 residues. Unmatched junction bases numbered 3, after V lost 3 bases and J lost 11 bases. This CDR3 reads CASSAWTSGREYF. CDR3 nucleotide sequence: TGTGCCAGCAGCGCATGGACTAGCGGGAGGGAGTACTTC.

The chain joins TRBV28 to TRBJ2-7; tentatively, D is TRBD2 (5 bases). Deletions cut 3 bases from V and 2 bases from J, with 11 bases between. The CDR3 totals 14 residues. Germline loops: CDR1 MDHEN, CDR2 SYDVKM. In nucleotides, the CDR3 is TGTGCCAGCAGTTTTCCCCTGGAGGCCTACGAGCAGTACTTC. This codes for CASSFPLEAYEQYF. Combining the CDR3 with reference TRBV28 and TRBJ2-7 gives the whole variable domain DVKVTQSSRYLVKRTGEKVFLECVQDMDHENMFWYRQDPGLGLRLIYFSYDVKMKEKGDIPEGYSVSREKKERFSLILESASTNQTSMYLCASSFPLEAYEQYFGPGTRLTVT.

This chain joins TRBV7-9 and TRBJ2-2; 9 bases map to TRBD1. The germline V gene encodes CDR1 SEHNR and CDR2 FQNEAQ (reference sequence). CDR3 length: 18 amino acids. Trimming cost V 2 bases and J 8 bases; bases outside gene matches: 15. The CDR3 bases are TGTGCCAGCAGCTTATTCGGAACAGGGGGCGGTCCACCGGGGGAGCTGTTTTTT. It specifies CASSLFGTGGGPPGELFF. Full variable domain (outside the CDR3, taken from reference TRBV7-9 and TRBJ2-2): DTGVSQNPRHKITKRGQNVTFRCDPISEHNRLYWYRQTLGQGPEFLTYFQNEAQLEKSRLLSDRFSAERPKGSFSTLEIQRTEQGDSAMYLCASSLFGTGGGPPGELFFGEGSRLTVL.

The rearrangement links TRBV2 to TRBJ1-1; 9 bases are shared with TRBD1. The CDR3 loop spans 15 amino acids. The V segment lost 4 bases and the J segment 11 bases; nucleotides outside the gene matches: 14. The germline gives CDR1 SNHLY, CDR2 FYNNEI. The CDR3 region is CASSGIRDRDRRAFF. CDR3 in DNA: TGTGCCAGCAGTGGGATCCGGGACAGGGATCGCCGGGCTTTCTTT. The variable domain in full, with the rest retrieved from reference TRBV2 and TRBJ1-1, is EPEVTQTPSHQVTQMGQEVILRCVPISNHLYFYWYRQILGQKVEFLVSFYNNEISEKSEIFDDQFSVERPDGSNFTLKIRSTKLEDSAMYFCASSGIRDRDRRAFFGQGTRLTVV.

This sequence joins TRBV28 and TRBJ2-3, with 9 bases matching TRBD1. Germline V lookup: CDR1 MDHEN, CDR2 SYDVKM. CDR3 size: 16 residues. Trimming cost V 5 bases and J 3 bases; bases outside gene matches: 9. CDR3 amino acids: CASSPRDRVGTDTQYF. DNA for the CDR3: TGTGCCAGCAGTCCCCGGGACAGGGTAGGAACAGATACGCAGTATTTT.

In DNA form, the CDR3 reads TGTGCCAGCAGCCGCCCCGGGACATTTTACAATGAGCAGTTCTTC. Translated: CASSRPGTFYNEQFF. The J gene is TRBJ2-1, the V gene TRBV7-9; maybe TRBD1 (6 bases). This CDR3 comprises 15 residues. Germline-derived CDR1 and CDR2 are SEHNR and FQNEAQ (reference sequence). The V end lost 5 bases, the J end lost 4 bases, and 15 bases lay between the germline ends.

The chain carries TRBV10-3 and TRBJ2-7; D may be TRBD1 (6 bases). Germline V gene sequence: CDR1 ENHRY, CDR2 SYGVKD. V shed 4 bases and J shed 4 bases, with 20 bases lying between them. This CDR3 is built from 16 residues. The CDR3 DNA sequence: TGTGCCATCAGTGCTTTCGCCCAGGGGTTGGGGTACGAGCAGTACTTC. Its translation: CAISAFAQGLGYEQYF.

This sequence joins TRBV6-6 and TRBJ2-4; 9 nucleotides line up with TRBD1. The CDR3 contains 14 residues. Per the germline V gene, CDR1 is MNHNY and CDR2 is SVGAGI (reference sequence). Losses at the gene ends were 2 bases for V and 8 bases for J; bases not matched to a gene: 4. CDR3 sequence reads: CASSYKGQGDIQYF. The DNA of the CDR3 is TGTGCCAGCAGTTACAAGGGACAGGGAGACATTCAGTACTTC.